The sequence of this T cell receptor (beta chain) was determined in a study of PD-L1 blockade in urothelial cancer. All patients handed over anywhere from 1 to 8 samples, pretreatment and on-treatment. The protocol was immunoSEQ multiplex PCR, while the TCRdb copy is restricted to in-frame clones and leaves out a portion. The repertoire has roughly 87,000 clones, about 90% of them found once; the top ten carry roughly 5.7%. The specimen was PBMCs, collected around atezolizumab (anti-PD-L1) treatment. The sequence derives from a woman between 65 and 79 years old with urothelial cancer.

The CDR3 coding sequence is TGTGCCAGCAGCTTAGTCCGTGGGGGCCCCACAGATACGCAGTATTTT. The encoded protein is CASSLVRGGPTDTQYF. The gene calls are TRBV11-3 and TRBJ2-3; perhaps TRBD1 as D (6 bases). V dropped 1 base and J dropped 2 bases, with 13 bases sitting between them. Per the germline V gene, CDR1 is SGHNT and CDR2 is YENEEA. The CDR3 has 16 residues. The complete variable domain, with remaining parts taken from reference TRBV11-3 and TRBJ2-3, reads EAGVVQSPRYKIIEKKQPVAFWCNPISGHNTLYWYLQNLGQGPELLIRYENEEAVDDSQLPKDRFSAERLKGVDSTLKIQPAELGDSAVYLCASSLVRGGPTDTQYFGPGTRLTVL.